This is a list of T cell receptor beta chains from one sample in a study of blood T cell repertoires in COVID-19. TCRdb's copy holds only in-frame clones and misses some; the assay was immunoSEQ multiplex PCR. This sample has approximately 500,000 clones, with about 88% found just once. What was sequenced was peripheral blood. Receptors originate from a woman aged 50 to 60 with COVID-19, enrolled during active disease. CDR3s include the opening cysteine and the closing phenylalanine or tryptophan. D genes are given only for firm matches. Clone size is given for some rows only: seen once, a few or many times, or a class if the clone is expanded.

TRBV9	.	.	TRBJ1-3	TGTGCCAGCAGCGTAGGTGGAGGGATCGGAAACACCATATATTTT	CASSVGGGIGNTIYF
TRBV11-2	.	.	TRBJ1-2	TGTGCCAGCAGCTTAGATGCGCGTGGCTATGGCTACACCTTC	CASSLDARGYGYTF
TRBV3-1/TRBV3-2	.	TRBD2	TRBJ2-1	TGTGCCAGCAGCCAACTACTAGCGGGGGCCTACAATGAGCAGTTCTTC	CASSQLLAGAYNEQFF
TRBV24-1	.	.	TRBJ2-1	TGTGCCACCAGTGATTTATGGGATATGGGGGGTGAGCAGTTCTTC	CATSDLWDMGGEQFF
TRBV29-1	.	.	TRBJ1-1	TGCAGCGTTGATCGTGTGGGGGGGACTGAAGCTTTCTTT	CSVDRVGGTEAFF
TRBV9	once	.	TRBJ2-2	TGTGCCAGCAGCGTAGCTTTGACAGCGAACACCGGGGAGCTGTTTTTT	CASSVALTANTGELFF
TRBV2	.	TRBD1	TRBJ1-1	TGTGCCAGCAGTGAAGGAACAGGGGTAGACACTGAAGCTTTCTTT	CASSEGTGVDTEAFF
TRBV15	once	.	TRBJ1-1	TGTGCCACCAGCAGAGAGGGAGGGACGCCCTCCCCTGAAGCTTTCTTT	CATSREGGTPSPEAFF
TRBV6-5	.	.	TRBJ2-7	TGTGCCAGCAGCCTAACAGGGACGTACGAGCAGTACTTC	CASSLTGTYEQYF
TRBV2	few	TRBD1	TRBJ1-2	TGTGCCAGCAGTGAACGGGACAGGGGAGGGGGCTACACCTTC	CASSERDRGGGYTF
TRBV6-5	.	.	TRBJ1-2	TGTGCCAGCCGAAGGGGAAGTGGCTACACCTTC	CASRRGSGYTF
TRBV9	.	.	TRBJ2-3	TGTGCCAGCAGCCTCGGACAGTTCACAGATACGCAGTATTTT	CASSLGQFTDTQYF
TRBV5-1	.	.	TRBJ1-2	TGCGCCAGCAGCCCAGCCCGGGACACCAAAGGAAGGTATGGCTACACCTTC	CASSPARDTKGRYGYTF
TRBV13	.	TRBD2	TRBJ2-3	TGTGCCAGCAGCTTAGGAGGAGCGGGGGCCAGCACAGATACGCAGTATTTT	CASSLGGAGASTDTQYF
TRBV5-4	.	.	TRBJ2-7	TGTGCCAGCAGCTTCGGTCCGGCACAGGGAACCTACGAGCAGTACTTC	CASSFGPAQGTYEQYF
TRBV6-2/TRBV6-3	.	.	TRBJ1-2	TGTGCCAGCAGCTCCACAGGGACTGGCTACACCTTC	CASSSTGTGYTF
TRBV2	.	.	TRBJ1-3	TGTGCCAGCAGTGGAGACATGAGAAACACCATATATTTT	CASSGDMRNTIYF
TRBV20-1	.	TRBD2	TRBJ2-3	TGCAGTGCTAGTCCGACTAGCGGGGGAACAGATACGCAGTATTTT	CSASPTSGGTDTQYF
TRBV9	.	.	TRBJ1-2	TGTGCCAGCAGCGTAGGCGGCAGTTATGGCTACACCTTC	CASSVGGSYGYTF
TRBV2	.	.	TRBJ2-7	TGTGCCACCCTATCCGCGAGCTCCTACGAGCAGTACTTC	CATLSASSYEQYF
TRBV4-2	.	.	TRBJ1-2	TGTGCCAGCAGCCAAGAAGGCGACAGAAAAAACATCTATGGCTACACCTTC	CASSQEGDRKNIYGYTF
TRBV5-4	.	TRBD1	TRBJ1-2	TGTGCCAGCAGCTTGAAGGGGGCTGGCTATGGCTACACCTTC	CASSLKGAGYGYTF
TRBV24-1	.	.	TRBJ2-7	TGTGCCACCAGTGATGGGGGTACAGGGACCTACTACGAGCAGTACTTC	CATSDGGTGTYYEQYF
TRBV19	few	.	TRBJ1-1	TGTGCCAGTAGTCCTTGGAAGGGGACTGAAGCTTTCTTT	CASSPWKGTEAFF
TRBV7-8	once	TRBD1	TRBJ1-5	TGTGCCAGCAGCTTAGCCCGGACAGGGGGACGAAATCAGCCCCAGCATTTT	CASSLARTGGRNQPQHF
TRBV20-1	.	.	TRBJ2-5	TGCAGTGCTTTCTATTCGGAGACCCAGTACTTC	CSAFYSETQYF
TRBV6-6	.	.	TRBJ2-3	TGTGCCAGCAGTTATTCACGGGACACAGATACGCAGTATTTT	CASSYSRDTDTQYF
TRBV24-1	.	TRBD1	TRBJ1-5	TGTGCCACCAGTGATTTTTTGTGTCAGGGGGTCGACGATAGCAATCAGCCCCAGCATTTT	CATSDFLCQGVDDSNQPQHF
TRBV11-3	.	TRBD1	TRBJ1-2	TGTGCCAGCAGCTTAGATCACAGGGGCTATGGCTACACCTTC	CASSLDHRGYGYTF
TRBV10-3	.	.	TRBJ2-7	TGTGCCATCAGTGAGACTTTATACGAGCAGTACTTC	CAISETLYEQYF
TRBV10-3	once	.	TRBJ2-7	TGTGCCATCAGTCTTCGGGACAACTCCTACGAGCAGTACTTC	CAISLRDNSYEQYF
TRBV7-8	.	.	TRBJ1-3	TGTGCCAGCACGGGAGGTCAGGGCGCCTCTGGAAACACCATATATTTT	CASTGGQGASGNTIYF
TRBV5-1	.	.	TRBJ1-1	TGCGCCAGCAGCTTGACGGTCCCGATGAACACTGAAGCTTTCTTT	CASSLTVPMNTEAFF
TRBV29-1	.	.	TRBJ1-2	TGCAGCGTTGAAAGCAGGAAGGGCTACACCTTC	CSVESRKGYTF
TRBV4-1	.	.	TRBJ2-2	TGCGCCAGCAGCCAAGGCGGCAGCGGGGAGCTGTTTTTT	CASSQGGSGELFF
TRBV9	.	TRBD1	TRBJ1-1	TGTGCCAGCAGCGCGGGGGACAGTGGGGACACTGAAGCTTTCTTT	CASSAGDSGDTEAFF
TRBV14	.	.	TRBJ1-1	TGTGCCAGCAGCCAAGTCTGGAACACTGAAGCTTTCTTT	CASSQVWNTEAFF
TRBV30	few	.	TRBJ1-1	TGTGCCTGGAGTCCTGGACTTAACACTGAAGCTTTCTTT	CAWSPGLNTEAFF
TRBV5-1	.	.	TRBJ2-5	TGCGCCAGCACCCTGGAGGGTTTGACCCAGTACTTC	CASTLEGLTQYF
TRBV27	.	TRBD2	TRBJ2-3	TGTGCCAGCAGCCTAAGACTAGCTATAGATACGCAGTATTTT	CASSLRLAIDTQYF
TRBV24-1	.	.	TRBJ2-7	TGTGCCACCAGTGACCCCGGACATTACGAGCAGTACTTC	CATSDPGHYEQYF
TRBV5-1	.	.	TRBJ1-2	TGCGCCAGCAGCGCCACAGAGCGGAGTGGCTACACCTTC	CASSATERSGYTF
TRBV7-8	.	TRBD2	TRBJ2-2	TGTGCCAGCAGCCGTAGCGGGGGGGCCGGGGAGCTGTTTTTT	CASSRSGGAGELFF
TRBV19	.	.	TRBJ2-3	TGTGCCAGTAGCCTAACCCCGGCAGATACGCAGTATTTT	CASSLTPADTQYF
TRBV2	.	.	TRBJ1-4	TGTGCCAGCAGTCCTATGGGGGGGAACGGTGAAAAACTGTTTTTT	CASSPMGGNGEKLFF
TRBV24-1	.	.	TRBJ2-3	TGTGCCACCAGTCGCCGGTCTGTAGGCACAGATACGCAGTATTTT	CATSRRSVGTDTQYF
TRBV5-6	.	TRBD1	TRBJ1-5	TGTGCCAGCAGCCGACGTTTGGGACAGGCCCAGCATTTT	CASSRRLGQAQHF
TRBV19	.	.	TRBJ1-4	TGTGCCAGTAGTATTGCCGGGGCTAATGAAAAACTGTTTTTT	CASSIAGANEKLFF
TRBV7-3	.	.	TRBJ2-5	TGTGCCAGCAGCCGCCAGGGGCGCGGAGAGACCCAGTACTTC	CASSRQGRGETQYF
TRBV5-1	.	.	TRBJ2-3	TGCGCCAGCAGCTTGGGACGGCTAGAGAGGACTTCCCGAGGAGATACGCAGTATTTT	CASSLGRLERTSRGDTQYF
TRBV30	.	TRBD2	TRBJ2-7	TGTGCCTGGGAGAGCGGGGAGGTGGGGGAGCAGTACTTC	CAWESGEVGEQYF
TRBV20-1	.	.	TRBJ2-3	TGCAGTGCTCTCACAGATACGCAGTATTTT	CSALTDTQYF
TRBV19	once	.	TRBJ2-2	TGTGCCAGTAGTACGGACATAAACACCGGGGAGCTGTTTTTT	CASSTDINTGELFF
TRBV24-1	.	TRBD2	TRBJ2-7	TGTGCCACCGCTGGACTAGCGGGGAACTCCTACGAGCAGTACTTC	CATAGLAGNSYEQYF